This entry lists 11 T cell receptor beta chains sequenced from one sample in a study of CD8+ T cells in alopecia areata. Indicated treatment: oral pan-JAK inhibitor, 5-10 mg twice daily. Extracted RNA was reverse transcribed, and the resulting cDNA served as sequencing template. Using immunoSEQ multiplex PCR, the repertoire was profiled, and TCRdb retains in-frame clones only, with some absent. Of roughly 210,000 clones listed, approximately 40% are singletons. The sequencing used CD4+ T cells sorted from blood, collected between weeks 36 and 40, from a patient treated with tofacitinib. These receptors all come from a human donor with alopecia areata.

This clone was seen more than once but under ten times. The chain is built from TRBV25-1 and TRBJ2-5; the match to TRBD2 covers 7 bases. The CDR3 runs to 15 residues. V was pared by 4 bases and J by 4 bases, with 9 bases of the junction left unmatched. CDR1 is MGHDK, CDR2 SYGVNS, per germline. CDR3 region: CASSGGAGVGETQYF. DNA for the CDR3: TGTGCCAGCAGTGGAGGTGCGGGAGTTGGAGAGACCCAGTACTTC. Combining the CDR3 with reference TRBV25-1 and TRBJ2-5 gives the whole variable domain EADIYQTPRYLVIGTGKKITLECSQTMGHDKMYWYQQDPGMELHLIHYSYGVNSTEKGDLSSESTVSRIRTEHFPLTLESARPSHTSQYLCASSGGAGVGETQYFGPGTRLLVL.

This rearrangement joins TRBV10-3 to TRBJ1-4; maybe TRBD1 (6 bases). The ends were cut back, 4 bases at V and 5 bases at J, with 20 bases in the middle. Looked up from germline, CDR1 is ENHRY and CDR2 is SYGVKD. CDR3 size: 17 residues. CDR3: CAISADPPGAPNEKLFF. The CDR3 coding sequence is TGTGCCATCAGTGCCGACCCTCCAGGGGCCCCAAATGAAAAACTGTTTTTT.

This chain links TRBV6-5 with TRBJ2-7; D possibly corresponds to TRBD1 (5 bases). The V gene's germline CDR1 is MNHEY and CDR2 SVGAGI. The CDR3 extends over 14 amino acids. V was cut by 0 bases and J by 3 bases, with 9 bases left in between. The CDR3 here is CASSYSLDSYEQYF. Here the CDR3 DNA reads TGTGCCAGCAGTTACTCACTCGACAGCTACGAGCAGTACTTC.

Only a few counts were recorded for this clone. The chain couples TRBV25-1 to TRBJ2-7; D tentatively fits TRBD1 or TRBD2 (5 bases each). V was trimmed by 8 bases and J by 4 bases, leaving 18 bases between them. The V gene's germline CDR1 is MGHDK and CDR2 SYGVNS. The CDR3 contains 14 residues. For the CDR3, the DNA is TGTGCCAGCGGCCCCGGGACGGCAATTTACGAGCAGTACTTC. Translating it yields CASGPGTAIYEQYF.

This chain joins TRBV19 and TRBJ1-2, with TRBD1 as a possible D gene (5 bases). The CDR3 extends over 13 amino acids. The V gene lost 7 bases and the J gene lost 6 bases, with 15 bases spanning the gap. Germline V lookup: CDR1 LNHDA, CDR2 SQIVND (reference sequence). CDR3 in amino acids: CASMGPNTDGYTF. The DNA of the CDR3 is TGTGCCAGTATGGGACCCAATACAGATGGCTACACCTTC.

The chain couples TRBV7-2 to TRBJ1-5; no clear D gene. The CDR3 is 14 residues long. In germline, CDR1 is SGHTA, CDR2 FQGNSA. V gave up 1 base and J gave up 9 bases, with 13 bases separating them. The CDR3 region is CASSLGVGSRPQHF. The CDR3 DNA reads TGTGCCAGCAGCTTAGGCGTGGGGAGTCGGCCCCAGCATTTT.

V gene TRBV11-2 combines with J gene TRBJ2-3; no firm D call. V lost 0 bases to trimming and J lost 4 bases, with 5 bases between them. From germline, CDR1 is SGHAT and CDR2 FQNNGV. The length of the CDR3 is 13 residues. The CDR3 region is CASSLDRADTQYF. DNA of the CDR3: TGTGCCAGCAGCTTAGATAGGGCAGATACGCAGTATTTT.

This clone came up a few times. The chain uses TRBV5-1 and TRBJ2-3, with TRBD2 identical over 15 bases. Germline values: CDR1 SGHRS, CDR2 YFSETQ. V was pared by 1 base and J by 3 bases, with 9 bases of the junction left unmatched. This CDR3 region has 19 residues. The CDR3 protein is CASSLMGLAGGLTTDTQYF. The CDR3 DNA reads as TGCGCCAGCAGCTTGATGGGACTAGCGGGAGGTTTGACGACAGATACGCAGTATTTT. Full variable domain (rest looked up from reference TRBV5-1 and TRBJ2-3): KAGVTQTPRYLIKTRGQQVTLSCSPISGHRSVSWYQQTPGQGLQFLFEYFSETQRNKGNFPGRFSGRQFSNSRSEMNVSTLELGDSALYLCASSLMGLAGGLTTDTQYFGPGTRLTVL.

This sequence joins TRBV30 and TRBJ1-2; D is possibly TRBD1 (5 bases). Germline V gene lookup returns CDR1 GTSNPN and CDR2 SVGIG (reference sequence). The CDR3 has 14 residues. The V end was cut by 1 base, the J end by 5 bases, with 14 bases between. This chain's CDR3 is CAWSGWGSGYGYTF. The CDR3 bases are TGTGCCTGGAGTGGTTGGGGCAGTGGTTATGGCTACACCTTC.

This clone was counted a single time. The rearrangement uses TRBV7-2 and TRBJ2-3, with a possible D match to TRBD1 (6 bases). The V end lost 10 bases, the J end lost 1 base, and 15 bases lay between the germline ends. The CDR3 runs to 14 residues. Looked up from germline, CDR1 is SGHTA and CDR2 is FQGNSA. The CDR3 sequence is CAIHTGSGTDTQYF. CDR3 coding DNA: TGTGCCATCCACACAGGGTCCGGCACAGATACGCAGTATTTT.

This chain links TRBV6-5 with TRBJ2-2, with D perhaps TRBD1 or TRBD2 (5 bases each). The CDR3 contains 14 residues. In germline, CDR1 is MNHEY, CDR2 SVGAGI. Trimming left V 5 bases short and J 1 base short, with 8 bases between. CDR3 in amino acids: CASSTGRNTGELFF. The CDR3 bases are TGTGCCAGCAGTACGGGACGGAACACCGGGGAGCTGTTTTTT.